The clone carrying this TCR beta chain was picked up a small number of times. This record belongs to a study of CD8 T cells in ankylosing spondylitis. The germline V gene has CDR1 SGHRS and CDR2 YFSETQ. V lost 4 bases and J lost 6, with 14 bases in between. The CDR3 totals 13 residues. TCRdb processed the 5' RACE reads anew with MiXCR; each CDR3 protein has one entry. The data show around 340,000 distinct CDR3 sequences, about 20% seen once. This clonotype was obtained from a male donor with ankylosing spondylitis or in good health (not recorded which). V is TRBV5-1 and J is TRBJ2-7; a possible D gene is TRBD2 (5 bases). Material for sequencing was blood, either unsorted or a sorted T cell fraction (not recorded which). This chain's CDR3 is CASSDLTGFEQYF. The CDR3 nucleotides are TGCGCCAGCAGCGATCTTACGGGATTCGAGCAGTACTTC.